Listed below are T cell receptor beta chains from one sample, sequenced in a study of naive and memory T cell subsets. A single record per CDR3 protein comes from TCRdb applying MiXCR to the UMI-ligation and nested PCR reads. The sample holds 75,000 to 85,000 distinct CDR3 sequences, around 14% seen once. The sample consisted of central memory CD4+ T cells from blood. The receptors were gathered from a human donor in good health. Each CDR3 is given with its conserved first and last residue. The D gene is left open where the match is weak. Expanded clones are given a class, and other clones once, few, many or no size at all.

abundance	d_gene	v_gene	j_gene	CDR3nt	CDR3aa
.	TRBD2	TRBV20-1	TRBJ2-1	TGCAGTGCTAGAGGGACTAGCGGGAGCCCCGAGCAGTTCTTC	CSARGTSGSPEQFF
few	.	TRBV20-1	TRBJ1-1	TGCAGTGCCCGTAGGGGACGGAAGATTAACACTGAAGCTTTCTTT	CSARRGRKINTEAFF
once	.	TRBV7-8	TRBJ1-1	TGTGCCAGCAGCCCCGGAGGACCCGCTGAAGCTTTCTTT	CASSPGGPAEAFF
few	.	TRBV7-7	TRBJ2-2	TGTGCCAGCAGCCCCCTGTACACCGGGGAGCTGTTTTTT	CASSPLYTGELFF
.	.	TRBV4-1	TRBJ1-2	TGCGCCAGCAGCCAAAGGGCCGGGCTGGGGTATGGCTACACCTTC	CASSQRAGLGYGYTF
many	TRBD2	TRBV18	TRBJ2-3	TGTGCCAGCTCGCCCGAACGGTGGCTAGCGGGAGACGGTACAGATACGCAGTATTTT	CASSPERWLAGDGTDTQYF
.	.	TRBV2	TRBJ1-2	TGTGCCAGCAGTGAGGGGGTCGATGGCTACACCTTC	CASSEGVDGYTF
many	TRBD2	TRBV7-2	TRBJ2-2	TGTGCCAGCAGCTTAGGTCAGGGAGGGGTCACCGGGGAGCTGTTTTTT	CASSLGQGGVTGELFF
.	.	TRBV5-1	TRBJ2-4	TGCGCCAGCAGCTTACCCACCTTCCGGGACGGAGAAAACATTCAGTACTTC	CASSLPTFRDGENIQYF
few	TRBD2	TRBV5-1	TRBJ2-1	TGCGCCAGCAGCTTGGGGACTAGCGGGACGTCCAATAAGCAGTTCTTC	CASSLGTSGTSNKQFF
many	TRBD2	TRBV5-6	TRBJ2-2	TGTGCCAGCAGCTATCAGCGGGATCCGAACACCGGGGAGCTGTTTTTT	CASSYQRDPNTGELFF
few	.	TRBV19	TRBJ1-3	TGTGCCAGTGAAAGAAACACCATATATTTT	CASERNTIYF
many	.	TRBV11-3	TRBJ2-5	TGTGCCAGCAGCTTAGAGGAGTATGAGACCCAGTACTTC	CASSLEEYETQYF
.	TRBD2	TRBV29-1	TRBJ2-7	TGCAGCGTTGAAGTCCTGAAACTAGCGGGGACCTACGAGCAGTACTTC	CSVEVLKLAGTYEQYF
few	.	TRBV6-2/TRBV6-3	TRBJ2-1	TGTGCCAGCAGTTCTAGGTGGGTGGATGAGCAGTTCTTC	CASSSRWVDEQFF
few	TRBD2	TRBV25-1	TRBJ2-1	TGTGCCAGCAGTGACATCAAGACTAGCGGGAAAGACAATGAGCAGTTCTTC	CASSDIKTSGKDNEQFF
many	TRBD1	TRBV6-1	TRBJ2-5	TGTGCCAGCAGTGAAGTGTGGACAGGGGAGACCCAGTACTTC	CASSEVWTGETQYF
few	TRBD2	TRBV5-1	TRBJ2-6	TGCGCCAGCAGCTCCTGGACTAGCGGACCCTCTGGGGCCAACGTCCTGACTTTC	CASSSWTSGPSGANVLTF
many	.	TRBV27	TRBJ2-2	TGTGCCAGCAGTTTAGATCGCACCGGGGAGCTGTTTTTT	CASSLDRTGELFF
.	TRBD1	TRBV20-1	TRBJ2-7	TGCAGCAGGTCCCTAGGACAGGCGGTGAGCGAGCAGTACTTC	CSRSLGQAVSEQYF
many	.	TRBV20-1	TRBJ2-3	TGCAGTGCTAGAGAAAATGCTGATACGCAGTATTTT	CSARENADTQYF
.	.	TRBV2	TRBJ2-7	TGTGCCAGCAGGCTCGTGATTTCGGGGGAGCAGTACTTC	CASRLVISGEQYF
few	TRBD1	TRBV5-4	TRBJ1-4	TGTGCCAGCAGCACCCCCAGGGGGGCTAATGAAAAACTGTTTTTT	CASSTPRGANEKLFF
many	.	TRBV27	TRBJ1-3	TGTGCCAGCAGGCCTGGGGGGTCTGGAAACACCATATATTTT	CASRPGGSGNTIYF
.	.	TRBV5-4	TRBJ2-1	TGTGCCAGCAGCACGCAGGGCCAGCCCCAGTTCTTC	CASSTQGQPQFF
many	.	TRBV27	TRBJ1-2	TGTGCCAGCGGAACAGGGAGCTCTAACTATGGCTACACCTTC	CASGTGSSNYGYTF
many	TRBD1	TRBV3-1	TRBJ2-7	TGTGCCAGCAGCCAAGTCCAGGGGGCCAACTACGAGCAGTACTTC	CASSQVQGANYEQYF
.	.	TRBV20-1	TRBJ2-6	TGCAGTGCTAGGCCCGGGGGTTCTGGGGCCAACGTCCTGACTTTC	CSARPGGSGANVLTF
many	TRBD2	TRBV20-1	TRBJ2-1	TGCAGTGCTGGCCCGAGCGGGAGGTCCTACAATGAGCAGTTCTTC	CSAGPSGRSYNEQFF
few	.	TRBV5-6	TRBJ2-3	TGTGCCAGCAAGGCCACAGATACGCAGTATTTT	CASKATDTQYF
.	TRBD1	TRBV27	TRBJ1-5	TGTGCCAGCAGAAGAGGACAGGGGGACCAGCCCCAGCATTTT	CASRRGQGDQPQHF
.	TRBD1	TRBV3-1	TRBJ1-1	TGTGCCAGCAGCCAAGATGGGACAGGGTACACTGAAGCTTTCTTT	CASSQDGTGYTEAFF
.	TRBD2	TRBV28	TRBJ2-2	TGTGCCAGCAGTTTCGAGACTAGCGGGAGTAGGGAGCTGTTTTTT	CASSFETSGSRELFF
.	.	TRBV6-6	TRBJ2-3	TGTGCCAGCAGTTACTCAACGGAACTTCCCGGGACAGATACGCAGTATTTT	CASSYSTELPGTDTQYF
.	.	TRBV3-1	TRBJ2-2	TGTGCCAGCAGCCAAGAGGGGTTAGCGAACACCGGGGAGCTGTTTTTT	CASSQEGLANTGELFF
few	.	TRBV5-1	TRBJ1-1	TGCGCCAGCAGCGGCGTAGGAGTCATGAACACTGAAGCTTTCTTT	CASSGVGVMNTEAFF
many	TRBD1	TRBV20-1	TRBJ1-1	TGCAGTGCTCGGGGGACAGGGAAGGCGAACACTGAAGCTTTCTTT	CSARGTGKANTEAFF
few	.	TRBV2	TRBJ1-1	TGTGCCAGCAGGATTTCAGAAACATACACTGAAGCTTTCTTT	CASRISETYTEAFF
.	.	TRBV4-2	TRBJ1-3	TGTGCCAGCAGCCAACGGGTCTCTGGAAACACCATATATTTT	CASSQRVSGNTIYF
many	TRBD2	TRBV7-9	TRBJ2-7	TGTGCCAGCAGCAACCCTGGAGGAGGCGGGAGCCCCTACGAGCAGTACTTC	CASSNPGGGGSPYEQYF
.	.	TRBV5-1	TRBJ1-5	TGCGCCAGCAGCGCCGGACGTTACAATCAGCCCCAGCATTTT	CASSAGRYNQPQHF